The present T cell receptor beta chain was sequenced within a study of blood T cell repertoires in COVID-19. Study-level background: Samples of COVID-19 (acute and convalescent) were obtained from the United States, Italy and Spain. The analysed material was cDNA or gDNA that came from T cells, B-cell-depleted T cells, or PBMCs.

Original processing notes: Reference gene primer amplification gave nucleated cell count estimates. Clones were read by immunoSEQ multiplex PCR, and TCRdb kept only the in-frame ones, dropping some. The D gene and trimming were derived from the DNA, and the V and J assignments and clone size from that table. The table shows about 200,000 clones, with over 75% occurring only once. CDR1 GTSNPN and CDR2 SVGIG come from the germline V gene (reference sequence). The CDR3 covers 12 residues. The J segment lost 8 bases and the V segment lost 2 bases, leaving 2 bases of the junction unmatched. The chain links TRBV30 to TRBJ2-1, with 8 bases identical to TRBD2. This TCR was sampled from a woman in her thirties or forties who had recovered from COVID-19. Sequencing was carried out using peripheral blood. CDR3 DNA sequence: TGTGCCTGGAGTCCTAGCGGGTATGAGCAGTTCTTC. It is translated as CAWSPSGYEQFF.